The 17 T cell receptor beta chains below all came from one sample that was sequenced in a study of shared clonotypes between healthy human individuals. Sequencing used immunoSEQ multiplex PCR; TCRdb keeps in-frame clones, though not all of them. The sample has about 2.4 million clones, roughly 92% seen once. The sequencing sample was made of naive CD4+ T cells sorted from blood. Indicated subset: CD45RA+ positively selected. The receptors here all came from a young man in good health.

The genes are TRBV6-4 and TRBJ2-2, with TRBD1 identical over 8 bases. From germline, CDR1 is MRHNA and CDR2 SNTAGT. This CDR3 has 15 amino acids. The trim removed 5 bases at V and 5 bases at J, leaving 7 bases unmatched. CDR3 nucleotides: TGTGCCAGCAGTTTGACAGGGGCCCAAACCGGGGAGCTGTTTTTT. It translates to CASSLTGAQTGELFF.

This chain connects TRBV6-5 to TRBJ2-2; no clear D. The CDR3 runs 15 residues. Germline assignment: CDR1 MNHEY and CDR2 SVGAGI. V lost 6 bases to trimming and J lost 2 bases, with 13 bases between them. In nucleotides, the CDR3 is TGTGCCAGCAGGATGGGCCACCCCAACACCGGGGAGCTGTTTTTT. Translating it yields CASRMGHPNTGELFF.

The chain has TRBV6-5 and TRBJ1-1; no definite D call. Between the trimmed V and J ends, which lost 0 bases and 2 bases, there was a span of 10 bases. The germline V gene encodes CDR1 MNHEY and CDR2 SVGAGI. The CDR3 is made up of 15 amino acids. CDR3 amino acids: CASSYSGNTNTEAFF. The CDR3 nucleotides read TGTGCCAGCAGTTACTCGGGGAACACCAACACTGAAGCTTTCTTT.

This clone showed up just a few times. The chain recombines TRBV5-6 with TRBJ1-6; D ambiguous. CDR1 and CDR2 (germline): SGHDT, YYEEEE. V was pared by 4 bases and J by 9 bases, with 8 bases between. The CDR3 covers 12 residues. CDR3 protein: CASSRASSPLHF. The DNA for the CDR3 is TGTGCCAGCAGCCGAGCCAGTTCACCCCTCCACTTT.

Details on this clone: In the same sample, other DNA sequences code for this CDR3. This sequence joins TRBV20-1 and TRBJ2-3; no clear D gene. V was pared by 1 base and J by 6 bases, with 5 bases between. The CDR3 consists of 11 residues. Germline V CDR1 and CDR2: DFQATT, SNEGSKA (reference sequence). CDR3 in DNA: TGCAGTGCTAGAGCCGGGGATACGCAGTATTTT. Its translation: CSARAGDTQYF.

This chain connects TRBV2 to TRBJ2-7; D ambiguous. CDR1 is SNHLY, CDR2 FYNNEI, per germline. The CDR3 runs to 12 residues. V was shortened by 8 bases and J by 5 bases, with 13 bases between the two germline ends. CDR3 residues: CASSQSTHEQYF. CDR3 in DNA: TGTGCCAGCTCTCAGTCGACCCACGAGCAGTACTTC.

The chain recombines TRBV11-2 with TRBJ1-5; D uncertain. The CDR3 loop spans 14 amino acids. Germline V gene data show CDR1 as SGHAT and CDR2 as FQNNGV. V was shortened by 5 bases and J by 3 bases, with 11 bases between the two germline ends. CDR3 region: CASSLRGPNQPQHF. Here the CDR3 DNA reads TGTGCCAGCAGCCTAAGAGGACCCAATCAGCCCCAGCATTTT. The whole variable domain, remainder taken from reference TRBV11-2 and TRBJ1-5, is EAGVAQSPRYKIIEKRQSVAFWCNPISGHATLYWYQQILGQGPKLLIQFQNNGVVDDSQLPKDRFSAERLKGVDSTLKIQPAKLEDSAVYLCASSLRGPNQPQHFGDGTRLSIL.

The rearrangement links TRBV7-8 to TRBJ2-1; tentatively, D is TRBD2 (6 bases). V was pared by 2 bases and J by 7 bases, with 15 bases between. The CDR3 contains 15 residues. The germline V gene encodes CDR1 SGHVS and CDR2 FQNEAQ. CDR3 sequence reads: CASSLFVSGGNEQFF. CDR3 bases: TGTGCCAGCAGCTTATTCGTCAGCGGAGGGAATGAGCAGTTCTTC.

The rearrangement uses TRBV10-1 and TRBJ2-7; tentatively, D is TRBD1 or TRBD2 (5 bases each). Germline CDR1 reads WNHNN; CDR2 reads SYGVQD (reference sequence). V gave up 8 bases and J gave up 0 bases, with 23 bases separating them. The CDR3 loop spans 17 amino acids. The CDR3: CASPGTLELYDSYEQYF. The CDR3 DNA sequence: TGCGCCAGCCCCGGGACGTTAGAGTTGTATGACTCCTACGAGCAGTACTTC.

CDR3 coding DNA: TGTGCCAGCAGTGAAGGGGGAATTCATGGCTACACCTTC. Translating gives CASSEGGIHGYTF. V is TRBV2 and J is TRBJ1-2; the D is unclear. Germline CDR1 is SNHLY and CDR2 is FYNNEI. This CDR3 has 13 amino acids. V was shortened by 1 base and J by 6 bases, with 9 bases between the two germline ends.

The chain links TRBV27 to TRBJ2-7; D is unclear. The ends were cut back, 3 bases at V and 5 bases at J, with 11 bases in the middle. Germline V gives CDR1 MNHEY, CDR2 SMNVEV (reference sequence). This CDR3 is 13 amino acids long. Here the CDR3 DNA reads TGTGCCAGCAGTTTCTTAGGGCCCGACGAGCAGTACTTC. Translated, it gives CASSFLGPDEQYF.

In its sample, this clone was seen once. Within the sample, other DNA sequences also encode this same CDR3. The chain uses TRBV5-1 and TRBJ2-3; 9 bases line up with TRBD1. V was pared by 3 bases and J by 1 base, with 3 bases of the junction left unmatched. This CDR3 spans 15 amino acids. Germline lookup yields CDR1 SGHRS and CDR2 YFSETQ. The CDR3 protein is CASSSRDRGTDTQYF. The CDR3 nucleotides are TGCGCCAGCAGCTCCCGGGACAGGGGCACAGATACGCAGTATTTT.

This chain connects TRBV6-5 to TRBJ2-2, with D perhaps assigned TRBD1 or TRBD2 (5 bases each). The CDR3 runs 15 residues. Trimming cost V 7 bases and J 8 bases, with 20 bases left between them. Germline CDR1 reads MNHEY; CDR2 reads SVGAGI. For the CDR3, the DNA is TGTGCCAGCAAAAGGGGAGAAGCAGGAATTGGGGAGCTGTTTTTT. Its protein product is CASKRGEAGIGELFF.

The chain recombines TRBV7-9 with TRBJ1-5, with D possibly TRBD1 on 5 matching bases. The CDR3 totals 17 residues. Per germline, CDR1 SEHNR and CDR2 FQNEAQ (reference sequence). Trimming shortened V by 1 base and J by 0 bases, and 13 bases separated the two germline ends. CDR3 sequence reads: CASSLVGGDYSNQPQHF. The CDR3 nucleotides read TGTGCCAGCAGCTTAGTCGGCGGGGACTATAGCAATCAGCCCCAGCATTTT. The variable domain in full, with the rest retrieved from reference TRBV7-9 and TRBJ1-5, is DTGVSQNPRHKITKRGQNVTFRCDPISEHNRLYWYRQTLGQGPEFLTYFQNEAQLEKSRLLSDRFSAERPKGSFSTLEIQRTEQGDSAMYLCASSLVGGDYSNQPQHFGDGTRLSIL.

The chain combines TRBV27 with TRBJ1-4; 7 nucleotides line up with TRBD1. Per germline, CDR1 MNHEY and CDR2 SMNVEV (reference sequence). The CDR3 runs to 16 residues. The trim removed 1 base at V and 5 bases at J, leaving 7 bases unmatched. The CDR3, as DNA: TGTGCCAGCAGTTTATGGGCCGGGACAGAAAATGAAAAACTGTTTTTT. It codes for CASSLWAGTENEKLFF.

The CDR3 DNA follows: TGTGCCAGTAGTAGCCCTTTGTCCCAGCCGAACACTGAAGCTTTCTTT. Protein product: CASSSPLSQPNTEAFF. This chain connects TRBV19 to TRBJ1-1; D gene unclear. Looked up from germline, CDR1 is LNHDA and CDR2 is SQIVND (reference sequence). This CDR3 has 16 residues. The V gene lost 4 bases and the J gene lost 1 base, with 16 bases spanning the gap.

The rearrangement links TRBV30 to TRBJ2-3, with 8 bases matching TRBD2. Germline-derived CDR1 and CDR2 are GTSNPN and SVGIG (reference sequence). Trimming took 5 bases from V and 5 from J; bases not matched to a gene: 6. This CDR3 region has 13 residues. The CDR3 DNA is TGTGCCTGGGCAGCGGGAGTTAGAGATACGCAGTATTTT. Amino acid sequence: CAWAAGVRDTQYF.